The 5 T cell receptor beta chains below all came from one sample that was sequenced in a study of PD-1 blockade in classical Hodgkin lymphoma. Patients all relapsed after autologous stem cell transplantation, and there was variation in brentuximab vedotin exposure. Some clones are missing from TCRdb's copy, which holds only in-frame ones; the method was immunoSEQ multiplex PCR. The profile shows tens of thousands of clones, over 65% of them singletons. The sequencing here drew on peripheral blood mononuclear cells (PBMCs), taken before the second cycle of nivolumab. All receptors derive from a human donor with classical Hodgkin lymphoma.

This CDR3 reads CAISESGRDTDTQYF. The CDR3 DNA sequence: TGTGCCATCAGTGAGTCCGGGCGGGACACAGATACGCAGTATTTT. The chain joins TRBV10-3 to TRBJ2-3, with D possibly being TRBD2 (6 bases). The CDR3 has 15 amino acids. V was clipped by 0 bases and J by 2 bases, with 9 bases between them. Germline CDR1 is ENHRY and CDR2 is SYGVKD.

The J gene is TRBJ2-5, the V gene TRBV5-4; D ambiguous. From germline, CDR1 is SGHNT and CDR2 YYREEE (reference sequence). This CDR3 spans 13 amino acids. With 4 bases removed from V and 2 bases from J, the gap between germline ends came to 9 bases. The CDR3 here is CASSPDRQETQYF. CDR3 DNA sequence: TGTGCCAGCAGCCCCGACCGGCAAGAGACCCAGTACTTC.

The chain carries TRBV2 and TRBJ1-1; D is unclear. The V end was cut by 5 bases, the J end by 4 bases, with 11 bases between. The CDR3 spans 13 residues. CDR1 is SNHLY and CDR2 is FYNNEI in the germline V gene. CDR3 amino acids: CASSSQRSTEAFF. CDR3 bases: TGTGCCAGCAGTTCACAGAGGAGCACTGAAGCTTTCTTT.

The rearrangement joins TRBV11-2 to TRBJ2-5; D not certain. In germline, CDR1 is SGHAT, CDR2 FQNNGV. Trimming removed 6 bases from V and 0 bases from J, with 11 bases in between. The CDR3 length is 14 residues. The CDR3 is CASRTPDNQETQYF. CDR3 sequence (DNA): TGTGCCAGCAGAACCCCCGACAACCAAGAGACCCAGTACTTC.

The chain uses TRBV5-1 and TRBJ2-7, with 10 bases identical to TRBD1. The trim removed 4 bases at V and 5 bases at J, leaving 6 bases unmatched. The CDR3 is 14 amino acids. Germline V lookup: CDR1 SGHRS, CDR2 YFSETQ. Written as DNA, the CDR3 is TGCGCCAGCAGCCGACAGGGGGCGCAGGACGAGCAGTACTTC. It translates to CASSRQGAQDEQYF.